This note documents a single T cell receptor (beta chain) sequence. In this sample, this clonotype turned up many times. The clone's antigen remains unknown. Base qualities are not recorded, but no much larger clone differs from it by a single base. The time point label corresponds to: newly diagnosed GD, antithyroid drugs for less than 3 months. For both TCR sequencing and RNA sequencing, RNA was extracted from PBMCs using TRIzol. Graves' disease was diagnosed according to American Thyroid Association guidelines. The patients came from an endocrinology department in Xi'an, China. Each patient gave around 9.2 milliliters of peripheral blood, collected in an EDTA anticoagulant tube. Ficoll Paque Plus density gradient separation was used to isolate PBMCs, and no further T cell sorting was performed. RNA quality was checked with an Agilent 2100 Bioanalyzer and agarose gel, and concentration with a NanoDrop 2000.

This sample was taken from a study of regulatory T cells in long-lasting Graves disease (dated by TCRdb to the early 2020s). About the full investigation: Patients with newly diagnosed Graves' disease had been on antithyroid drugs for under 3 months. Persistent Graves' disease patients were compared with newly diagnosed Graves' disease patients by peripheral blood TCR sequencing and RNA sequencing. The study took place in China and was registered as a clinical trial. A total of around 35 samples underwent TCR sequencing: 13 from persistent and approximately 20 from newly diagnosed Graves' disease patients.

CDR3 length: 16 amino acids, cysteine to phenylalanine. The retained sequence is limited to the CDR3, 48 bases, with the frame set at the first base. Here V drops 6 bases and J drops 4 bases, and the junction holds 7 bases not matched to any gene. For CDR1 and CDR2, the germline V gene lists SGHDN and FVKESK. Overall results and qualifications from the work: TRBV28, TRBJ1-2 and TRBJ2-5 were preferentially used in persistent disease, while TRBV20-1 and TRBJ2-1 were favored in newly diagnosed disease. Compared with newly diagnosed patients, patients with persistent Graves' disease had lower TCR Shannon entropy and fewer highly expanded clones, which suggests clonal expansion. The authors noted that the small sample size was a limitation that may lower accuracy. Only the TCR beta chain was sequenced and analyzed. Patients with persistent disease shared more public clonotypes (around 2,500) than newly diagnosed patients did (more than 900). Because the primary lesion, thyroid tissue, could not be accessed, the study looked at peripheral blood alone.

Libraries were constructed by multiplex PCR. The reads were generated on an Illumina HiSeq 4000. CDR3 regions were amplified by Arm-PCR with iRepertoire HTBI primers to construct TCR beta libraries. Gel purification was performed on PCR products prior to sequencing. As for the authors' bioinformatics: Gene usage analysis of CDR3 amino acid clonotypes used the 60 to 75 TRBV and 14 TRBJ segments found across samples. COPE and FqMerger were used to merge the filtered high-quality paired reads into contigs. Contigs were aligned with BLAST to IMGT TRBV, TRBD and TRBJ reference genes, and CDR3 was defined per IMGT. Highly expanded clones were defined as clonotypes with a frequency above 0.1%. Shannon entropy was used to measure repertoire diversity, and the Gini coefficient was used to measure V-J evenness. A clonotype was considered public if more than one individual shared it. TCRdb reran the public reads through fastp at Q25 and MiXCR, keeping productive beta chains. Each CDR3 protein gets just one entry, which takes the most common genes and DNA from the rows behind it. TCRdb, rather than the study authors, made the V and J calls. For this sample the table gives about 400,000 distinct CDR3 sequences, of which about 17% were detected only once. Together, the top ten hold around 20% of the sample.

These data were also reused for a study on T cells in Graves' hyperthyroidism and ophthalmopathy. The other study reports the following: A patient counted as having stable Graves' hyperthyroidism if no progression to ophthalmopathy occurred over 18 months of follow-up. The hyperthyroidism patients were between 18 and 65 years old and newly diagnosed, with a disease duration of less than 2 months. The study excluded patients with uncontrolled infections, other autoimmune diseases, pregnancy or lactation. Diagnoses relied on clinical symptoms, serum thyroxine and TRAb, thyroid ultrasound and orbital computed tomography. The TCR CDR3 was subjected to a first round of RT-PCR using the HTBI primer set and the Qiagen OneStep RT-PCR kit. Most expanded thyroid clonotypes (frequency above 0.001) were also found in blood, which suggests that blood repertoires may mirror thyroid immune responses. In cross-validation, a model built on a 13 V-J signature told ophthalmopathy apart from stable hyperthyroidism with just under 90% sensitivity and approximately 84% specificity, and in testing the same model reached 80%/75%. In validation, the model predicted progression to ophthalmopathy a median of approximately 6.3 months before onset, with about 71% sensitivity and roughly 77% specificity. To identify TCR V-J signatures that set the groups apart, the researchers used a discovery cohort of 100 patients, made up of around 40 with Graves' ophthalmopathy and around 58 with stable Graves' hyperthyroidism. Prospective prediction of ophthalmopathy was tested in an independent validation cohort consisting of some 20 hyperthyroidism patients and more than 15 patients who later progressed to ophthalmopathy. The roughly 94 discovery patients were randomly split 7:3 into training and test sets. In more than 5 Graves' hyperthyroidism patients, the study also compared T-cell repertoires from thyroid tissue with T-cell repertoires from blood. Once sampling was done, hyperthyroidism patients were given methimazole at a starting dose of 30 mg daily, whereas ophthalmopathy patients were given high-dose intravenous methylprednisolone. Libraries were constructed in a second round of multiplex PCR, after which size selection and purification were performed. Paired-end sequencing of the libraries was performed with 100 bp reads on an Illumina HiSeq2000. SOAPnuke was used to process the raw data, throwing out any read that contained adapters or uncalled bases, had a mean Phred below 15, or lacked an exact constant-primer or identifier match. COPE v1.2.5 was used to merge high-quality paired reads, and clonotypes were defined as unique nucleotide sequences. MiTCR v1.1 was used to align clonotypes to the IMGT TRBV, TRBD and TRBJ reference segments. Only V-J combinations with frequency above 0.0001, covering about 99% of repertoires, were analysed. The TCS score was defined as F50 (clonal expansion) divided by E x V (chaos), with BLOSUM62-based TCRdist calculated between CDR3 peptides within each V-J. Welch's t-statistics and random forest reduced 500 to 550 V-J features to some 14, which were used in a naive Bayes classifier (R e1071). Sample size was not statistically predetermined, and investigators were not blinded to group allocation. The paper reports TCR Vbeta CDR3 sequencing of 135 peripheral blood samples: some 44 ophthalmopathy, approximately 74 hyperthyroidism and approximately 17 progressor patients.

The clonotype comes from a young woman with Graves disease. Donor details come from another sample of the same person, matched by shared clones. The sample in question was peripheral blood mononuclear cells (PBMCs), obtained at new diagnosis, from a patient treated with antithyroid drugs. In this chain, TRBV14 is recombined with TRBJ2-3, and TRBD2 aligns with 13 junction nucleotides. The DNA is as follows: TGTGCCAGCAGAGCGGGACTAGCGGGAATTCCAGATACGCAGTATTTT. It is translated as CASRAGLAGIPDTQYF.